These T cell receptor beta chains were read from a single sample in a study of beta chain features in type 1 diabetes. Using immunoSEQ multiplex PCR, the repertoire was profiled, and TCRdb retains in-frame clones only, with some absent. The data show some 410,000 clones, with approximately 14% seen just once and roughly 0.036% held by the top ten. The material sequenced was naive CD4+ T cells from blood. Source of these receptors: a man aged 25-45 years in good health. The CDR3 runs from the conserved cysteine through the conserved F or W.

J gene	V gene	CDR3 protein
TRBJ2-3	TRBV9	CASSVAAGITSTDTQYF
TRBJ2-5	TRBV19	CASTTRRWTSGTRETQYF
TRBJ2-3	TRBV2	CASRYSGGGTDTQYF
TRBJ2-6	TRBV19	CASSRLAGAGANVLTF
TRBJ2-2	TRBV5-6	CASSRTGMDTGELFF
TRBJ1-6	TRBV5-1	CASSLYMADNSPLHF
TRBJ2-3	TRBV10-3	CAIRSGSADTQYF
TRBJ1-2	TRBV7-2	CASSFVGRPRRGYTF
TRBJ2-2	TRBV11-2	CASSRSTGLFPNTGELFF
TRBJ2-7	TRBV6-6	CASSPGSYEQYF
TRBJ2-4	TRBV7-2	CASSLEWGAKNIQYF
TRBJ1-4	TRBV5-1	CASSLSATNEKLFF
TRBJ1-2	TRBV9	CASSVSGYGYTF
TRBJ2-3	TRBV29-1	CSVWRDGTDTQYF
TRBJ1-2	TRBV28	CASSSSGYTF
TRBJ2-5	TRBV2	CASSLELAGGQETQYF
TRBJ2-5	TRBV30	CAWSVGRNQETQYF
TRBJ2-6	TRBV6-5	CATRKTGANVLTF
TRBJ2-1	TRBV11-2	CASSLRRGSYNEQFF
TRBJ1-2	TRBV9	CASGSYVGFYGYTF
TRBJ2-1	TRBV7-2	CASSRDYNEQFF
TRBJ1-1	TRBV19	CASSIIKELNTEAFF
TRBJ1-2	TRBV9	CASSDPTGANNYGYTF
TRBJ2-1	TRBV4-2	CASSQVGAVPYNEQFF
TRBJ2-5	TRBV6-5	CASSTPGFGTQYF
TRBJ1-1	TRBV12-5	CASGSPGPLVTEAFF
TRBJ1-2	TRBV5-5	CASSTAGTESYGYTF
TRBJ2-7	TRBV9	CASSVTSGYEQYF
TRBJ2-4	TRBV5-6	CASSPQDRAGIQYF